This T cell receptor beta chain was sequenced during a study of blood T cell repertoires in COVID-19 (dated by TCRdb to the early 2020s). With respect to the entire study: Samples covering the acute and convalescent phases of COVID-19 were provided by collaborators in the United States, Italy and Spain. A de-identified subject ID, COVID-19 status, age in years and sex were almost always included in the sample metadata. The prospective study material was composed of cDNA or gDNA derived from T cells, B-cell-depleted T cells, or PBMCs. The repertoires were released in a freely available public database meant as a resource for research on the immune response to SARS-CoV-2. HLA class I and class II types, where available, came from metadata supplied by the sample provider rather than from assay-based typing. Samples were obtained from the ongoing ImmuneRACE study (first 160 participants) and from approximately 1,200 subjects provided by 6 global collaborators. Deeply sampled blood TCRbeta repertoires from subjects exposed to, actively infected with, or recovered from COVID-19 were included in the dataset. Beyond this particular receptor, the publication reports: The quantity of clinical and demographic metadata differed by source and by participant and was supplied without curation.

The collaborating institutions used their own protocols to collect whole blood in K2EDTA tubes. Collaborator samples were shipped for TCRbeta analysis as frozen whole blood, isolated PBMCs, or DNA extracted from either sample type. Comments on this clone: The specificity of this receptor is unknown. No base quality values were provided; no much bigger clone lies one nucleotide off.

TCRbeta CDR3 regions were amplified from genomic DNA using the immunoSEQ Assay, a bias-controlled multiplex PCR. As for the authors' bioinformatics: The number of nucleated cells in each sample was estimated from the amplification of reference gene primers within the assay. To quantify the absolute abundance of each unique TCRbeta CDR3 rearrangement, sequence reads were collapsed and filtered. For each sample, productive Simpson clonality was calculated as the square root of Simpson's diversity index over productive rearrangements. In TCRdb, the immuneACCESS table is reduced to in-frame sequences with V and J assigned. These tables do not hold every clone; where another copy was compared, an unresolved V gene accounts for under half, and the others remain unexplained. That table is the source of V, J and clone size, and D and trimming were worked out from the DNA. Here the sample has 130,000 to 150,000 clones; around nine tenths occur a single time. Jointly, the top ten make up 8.6% of the sample.

The sequencing sample was made of peripheral blood. The sequence came from a woman between 45 and 65 years old with active or convalescent COVID-19.

The CDR3 is CASSQSGTGAYEQYF. In nucleotide form, the sequence is TGCGCCAGCAGCCAGTCCGGGACAGGGGCCTACGAGCAGTACTTC. The chain is encoded by TRBV4-1 joined to TRBJ2-7, with TRBD1 matching 10 junction bases. CDR1 and CDR2 are read off the germline V gene as MGHRA and YSYEKL. For this chain, trimming is 3 bases at the V end and 2 bases at the J end, and the number of junction bases without a gene match is 4. CDR3 length: 15 amino acids, cysteine to phenylalanine. Just the 45-base CDR3 DNA is kept, in frame starting at base 1.